The 7 T cell receptor beta chains below all came from one sample that was sequenced in a study of CD8+ T cells in alopecia areata. Sample treatment: oral pan-JAK inhibitor, 5-10 mg twice daily. Extracted RNA was reverse transcribed, and the resulting cDNA served as sequencing template. Produced via immunoSEQ multiplex PCR; TCRdb's table is partial and in-frame only. The table has 160,000 or so clones, 65% seen once. The material sequenced was CD4+ T cells sorted from blood, taken at week 4, from a patient treated with tofacitinib. These receptors originate from a human donor with alopecia areata.

There are a few counts of this clone. The J gene is TRBJ2-5, the V gene TRBV5-6; unclear D gene. CDR3 length: 13 residues. The germline V gene has CDR1 SGHDT and CDR2 YYEEEE. Deletions cut 4 bases from V and 5 bases from J, with 12 bases between. The CDR3, as DNA: TGTGCCAGCAGCCCCACCCCCTCGGAGACCCAGTACTTC. Translated, it gives CASSPTPSETQYF.

This chain links TRBV15 with TRBJ2-1; 7 bases map to TRBD2. The length of the CDR3 is 16 residues. The ends lost 3 bases at V and 5 bases at J; junction bases unmatched: 10. Germline V gene lookup returns CDR1 LNHNV and CDR2 YYDKDF (reference sequence). The CDR3 spells CATSRQLSSGNNEQFF. As DNA, the CDR3 is TGTGCCACCAGCAGGCAGTTGTCTAGCGGCAACAATGAGCAGTTCTTC. Drawing the rest from reference TRBV15 and TRBJ2-1, the complete variable domain is DAMVIQNPRYQVTQFGKPVTLSCSQTLNHNVMYWYQQKSSQAPKLLFHYYDKDFNNEADTPDNFQSRRPNTSFCFLDIRSPGLGDTAMYLCATSRQLSSGNNEQFFGPGTRLTVL.

About this clone: The sample holds other DNA sequences that translate to the same CDR3. The chain uses TRBV29-1 and TRBJ2-5; 8 bases match TRBD1. The V and J ends lost 4 bases and 5 bases, in that order; junction bases with no gene match: 9. This CDR3 is 14 amino acids long. CDR1 and CDR2 (germline): SQVTM, ANQGSEA. The CDR3 spells CSVVYRQGTETQYF. In DNA, the CDR3 is TGCAGCGTTGTCTACCGACAGGGGACGGAGACCCAGTACTTC.

Note on this clone: Other nucleotide sequences in the sample specify the same CDR3. The V and J genes are TRBV5-1 and TRBJ1-1; D is undetermined. The germline V and J ends were trimmed by 0 bases and 1 base, with 7 bases remaining between them. The CDR3 sequence is 14 residues long. Looked up from germline, CDR1 is SGHRS and CDR2 is YFSETQ. CDR3 DNA sequence: TGCGCCAGCAGCTTGGGGACTGCGAACACTGAAGCTTTCTTT. Residues: CASSLGTANTEAFF. The variable domain in full, completed from reference TRBV5-1 and TRBJ1-1, reads KAGVTQTPRYLIKTRGQQVTLSCSPISGHRSVSWYQQTPGQGLQFLFEYFSETQRNKGNFPGRFSGRQFSNSRSEMNVSTLELGDSALYLCASSLGTANTEAFFGQGTRLTVV.

The gene calls are TRBV4-3 and TRBJ1-2, with D perhaps matching TRBD1 (5 bases). Trimming left V 6 bases short and J 1 base short, with 12 bases between. CDR3 length equals 14 residues. Germline CDR1 is LGHNA and CDR2 is YSLEER. CDR3 region: CASSNKGFNYGYTF. The CDR3 DNA reads as TGCGCCAGCAGTAACAAGGGGTTTAACTATGGCTACACCTTC.

The chain carries TRBV30 and TRBJ2-3, with 8 positions matching TRBD2. The length of the CDR3 is 12 residues. Trimming removed 6 bases from V and 14 bases from J; junction bases left unmatched: 13. The germline V gene has CDR1 GTSNPN and CDR2 SVGIG (reference sequence). CDR3 protein: CACDRSGGGGYF. DNA of the CDR3: TGTGCCTGCGATAGGAGCGGGGGAGGAGGGTATTTT.

This chain uses TRBV6-5 with TRBJ2-1; 8 bases map to TRBD2. From germline, CDR1 is MNHEY and CDR2 SVGAGI. There are 15 residues in the CDR3. The junction had 8 bases not matched to a gene; V was cut back by 6 bases and J by 4 bases. CDR3 DNA sequence: TGTGCCAGCAGCCCCTCGACTAGCGCATACAATGAGCAGTTCTTC. Amino acids: CASSPSTSAYNEQFF.